What follows describes a single TCR beta chain. The source of the sample is a study of cytomegalovirus exposure and HLA in healthy donors. Use of 60 Vbeta and 13 Jbeta primers characterized the PCR. TCRdb's copy holds only in-frame clones and misses some; the assay was immunoSEQ multiplex PCR. This repertoire shows nearly 110,000 clones, 60% to 75% found once; its top ten account for approximately 2.8%. CDR3 length: 14 residues. Trimming left V 3 bases short and J 0 bases short, with 6 bases between. Germline loops: CDR1 LGHNA, CDR2 YSLEER. The receptor was derived from a male donor in good health and CMV-seropositive. Sequenced: PBMCs. The rearrangement uses TRBV4-3 and TRBJ1-3; D remains ambiguous. As DNA, the CDR3 is TGCGCCAGCAGCCAGGGGAGCTCTGGAAACACCATATATTTT. It translates to CASSQGSSGNTIYF.